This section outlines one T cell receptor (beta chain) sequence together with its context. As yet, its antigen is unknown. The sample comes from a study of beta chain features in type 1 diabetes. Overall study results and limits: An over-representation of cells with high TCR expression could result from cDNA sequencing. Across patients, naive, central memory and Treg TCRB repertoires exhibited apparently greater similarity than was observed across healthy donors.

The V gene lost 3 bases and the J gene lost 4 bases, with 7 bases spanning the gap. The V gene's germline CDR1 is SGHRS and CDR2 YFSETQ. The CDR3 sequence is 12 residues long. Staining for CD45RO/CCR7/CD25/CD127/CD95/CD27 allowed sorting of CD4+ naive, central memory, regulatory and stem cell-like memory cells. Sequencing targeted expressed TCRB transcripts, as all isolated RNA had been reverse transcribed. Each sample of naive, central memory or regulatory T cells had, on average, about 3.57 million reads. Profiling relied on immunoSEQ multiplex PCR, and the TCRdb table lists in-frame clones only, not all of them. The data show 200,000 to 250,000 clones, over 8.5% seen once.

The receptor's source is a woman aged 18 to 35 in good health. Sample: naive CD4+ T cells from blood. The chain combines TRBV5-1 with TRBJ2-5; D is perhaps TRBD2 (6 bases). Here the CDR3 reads CASSWGVETQYF. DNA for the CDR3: TGCGCCAGCAGCTGGGGGGTAGAGACCCAGTACTTC.